This section outlines one T cell receptor beta chain sequence together with its context. Its matching antigen is unknown. The data were obtained in a study of T cells expressing NK-cell markers. This CDR3 spans 11 amino acids. Study-level results: The share of CD8+ T cells held by dominant NKG2C+ clonotypes was about 1.0-8% in about 6 donors.

From its re-call of the 5' RACE reads, TCRdb lists each CDR3 protein once, without DNA. The listing contains about 120,000 distinct CDR3 sequences. The TCR was taken from a woman aged 18 to 75 in good health. The sequenced sample consisted of blood T cells: a sorted CD56 or NKG2C T cell subset, CD4+ or CD8+ T cells, or bulk PBMC T cells (not recorded which). The J gene is TRBJ2-1, the V gene TRBV12-3 or TRBV12-4. The CDR3: CASSPGIEQFF.